This TCR beta chain was captured in a study of cytomegalovirus exposure and HLA in healthy donors. The wider study: A data release that came early held roughly 90 million unique TCRs from HLA-typed donors.

V lost 5 bases, J lost 4 bases, and 7 bases stayed unmatched. The CDR3 is 15 amino acids. Germline loops: CDR1 ENHRY, CDR2 SYGVKD. Primers included in the PCR were 60 Vbeta and 13 Jbeta primers. Repertoires were generated with immunoSEQ multiplex PCR, while TCRdb's copy carries only in-frame clones and drops some. The sample includes more than 150,000 clones, more than 60% of them seen just once. Turning to this clone: Antigen unknown.

Regarding the study as a whole: CMV serostatus alone was available as immune exposure information. The listing of roughly 160 TCR beta chains classed them as cytomegalovirus-associated.

V is TRBV10-3 and J is TRBJ1-2; 10 bases map to TRBD1. The sequence came from a man aged 18-30 years in good health and CMV-seronegative. What was sequenced was PBMCs. CDR3 amino acids: CAISWDRGSLYGYTF. Written as DNA, the CDR3 is TGTGCCATCAGTTGGGACAGGGGTTCTCTCTATGGCTACACCTTC.